Listed below are T cell receptor beta chains from one sample, sequenced in a study of T cell responses to AZD1222 COVID-19 vaccine. Produced via immunoSEQ multiplex PCR; TCRdb's table is partial and in-frame only. In the table there are 150,000 to 200,000 clones, approximately 90% of which are singletons. This specimen consisted of peripheral blood, obtained on day 0 of AZD1222 vaccination. These receptors were taken from an adult in good health. The CDR3 runs from the conserved cysteine through the conserved F or W. D genes are given only for firm matches. Rows may omit the clone size; those that give it use once, few, many or a size class.

d_gene	abundance	v_gene	j_gene	CDR3aa	CDR3nt
TRBD2	.	TRBV6-2/TRBV6-3	TRBJ2-1	CASSYGGGSYNEQFF	TGTGCCAGCAGTTACGGGGGGGGGTCCTACAATGAGCAGTTCTTC
.	.	TRBV10-3	TRBJ1-2	CAIGGDHYGYTF	TGTGCCATCGGGGGGGACCACTATGGCTACACCTTC
.	.	TRBV7-8	TRBJ2-7	CASSSRTQTPYEQYF	TGTGCCAGCAGCTCCCGGACACAAACCCCCTACGAGCAGTACTTC
.	.	TRBV4-2	TRBJ1-2	CASSQSGVDGYTF	TGTGCCAGCAGCCAATCAGGGGTCGACGGCTACACCTTC
.	.	TRBV4-3	TRBJ2-3	CASSQAGGDVYTQYF	TGCGCCAGCAGCCAAGCTGGGGGAGACGTCTATACGCAGTATTTT
TRBD2	.	TRBV4-1	TRBJ2-5	CASSQSVAGGPETQYF	TGCGCCAGCAGCCAAAGTGTAGCGGGGGGGCCGGAGACCCAGTACTTC
TRBD2	.	TRBV12-3/TRBV12-4	TRBJ2-1	CASSSGGNEQFF	TGTGCCAGCAGTTCGGGGGGCAATGAGCAGTTCTTC
.	.	TRBV6-4	TRBJ2-3	CASSLGLNPGDTQYF	TGTGCCAGCTCCCTAGGGTTGAACCCTGGGGATACGCAGTATTTT
.	once	TRBV15	TRBJ2-7	CATSRDVRGTPSYEQYF	TGTGCCACCAGCAGAGATGTTAGGGGAACCCCCTCCTACGAGCAGTACTTC
TRBD1	once	TRBV12-3/TRBV12-4	TRBJ1-5	CASRGQGNQPQHF	TGTGCCAGCAGGGGACAGGGCAATCAGCCCCAGCATTTT
.	.	TRBV7-2	TRBJ2-1	CASSSPMSRQFF	TGTGCCAGCAGCTCCCCCATGTCTCGGCAGTTCTTC
.	.	TRBV5-1	TRBJ2-7	CASSLNRNEQYF	TGCGCCAGCAGCCTCAACAGGAACGAGCAGTACTTC
.	few	TRBV5-1	TRBJ1-6	CASSFRGEGGSPLHF	TGCGCCAGCAGCTTTCGAGGGGAAGGGGGTTCACCCCTCCACTTT
.	.	TRBV6-5	TRBJ1-2	CASGGASGGGGYTF	TGTGCCAGCGGGGGAGCTTCGGGAGGGGGTGGCTACACCTTC
.	.	TRBV2	TRBJ2-5	CASSEDRGRETQYF	TGTGCCAGCAGTGAAGATAGGGGAAGAGAGACCCAGTACTTC
TRBD1	.	TRBV7-3	TRBJ1-1	CASSGGQGSDTEAFF	TGTGCCAGCAGCGGGGGACAGGGCTCCGACACTGAAGCTTTCTTT
.	.	TRBV2	TRBJ1-2	CASRGPLSGYTF	TGTGCAAGCAGAGGGCCCCTTAGTGGCTACACCTTC
TRBD1	.	TRBV18	TRBJ1-2	CASSPSGQGWYGYTF	TGTGCCAGCTCACCATCGGGACAGGGCTGGTATGGCTACACCTTC
.	.	TRBV6-5	TRBJ1-1	CASRRGPMNTEAFF	TGTGCCAGCAGGAGGGGCCCGATGAACACTGAAGCTTTCTTT
TRBD2	once	TRBV11-2	TRBJ2-7	CASSERLAGGYEQYF	TGTGCCAGCAGCGAGCGACTAGCGGGGGGCTACGAGCAGTACTTC
.	.	TRBV9	TRBJ1-1	CASSVDDRPGTEAFF	TGTGCCAGCAGCGTAGATGACCGCCCGGGGACTGAAGCTTTCTTT
TRBD2	.	TRBV3-1/TRBV3-2	TRBJ2-2	CASSQEIEGLNTGELFF	TGTGCCAGCAGCCAGGAAATAGAGGGACTAAACACCGGGGAGCTGTTTTTT
TRBD1	.	TRBV6-2/TRBV6-3	TRBJ2-3	CASSRRTGTTDTQYF	TGTGCCAGCAGTAGAAGGACAGGAACCACAGATACGCAGTATTTT
.	.	TRBV6-2/TRBV6-3	TRBJ1-6	CASTPRSYNSPLHF	TGTGCCAGCACCCCTCGATCCTATAATTCACCCCTCCACTTT
.	.	TRBV4-3	TRBJ1-6	CASSQDRGRVNNSPLHF	TGCGCCAGCAGCCAAGATCGCGGTAGGGTGAATAATTCACCCCTCCACTTT
.	.	TRBV11-3	TRBJ1-1	CASSSTDGGPNTEAFF	TGTGCCAGCAGCTCCACTGACGGGGGACCGAACACTGAAGCTTTCTTT
TRBD1	.	TRBV19	TRBJ1-2	CASKGTGKDYGYTF	TGTGCCAGTAAGGGGACAGGGAAGGACTATGGCTACACCTTC
TRBD1	.	TRBV30	TRBJ1-3	CAQGGGNTIYF	TGTGCTCAGGGGGGTGGAAACACCATATATTTT
TRBD1	.	TRBV19	TRBJ1-2	CASRPSSPGQLSTYGYTF	TGTGCCAGTAGGCCCTCTTCTCCGGGACAGCTATCTACCTATGGCTACACCTTC
.	once	TRBV15	TRBJ1-5	CATKAGEAHQPQHF	TGTGCCACCAAGGCAGGGGAGGCCCATCAGCCCCAGCATTTT
.	once	TRBV19	TRBJ1-4	CASSIVAGRPSEKLFF	TGTGCCAGTAGTATAGTCGCGGGCAGACCTTCTGAAAAACTGTTTTTT
TRBD1	.	TRBV6-5	TRBJ2-7	CASSYDGQVLSYEQYF	TGTGCCAGCAGTTACGACGGACAGGTCCTCTCCTACGAGCAGTACTTC
TRBD1	.	TRBV6-2/TRBV6-3	TRBJ1-6	CASSGQGGNWASPLHF	TGTGCCAGCAGTGGACAGGGAGGAAATTGGGCTTCACCCCTCCACTTT
.	.	TRBV11-2	TRBJ2-2	CASSLNVGNTGELFF	TGTGCCAGCAGCTTAAATGTGGGGAACACCGGGGAGCTGTTTTTT
.	few	TRBV19	TRBJ2-7	CASSIRGARPYEQYF	TGTGCCAGTAGTATACGGGGCGCGCGTCCCTACGAGCAGTACTTC
.	few	TRBV7-9	TRBJ1-1	CASSFSGGPGNTEAFF	TGTGCCAGCAGCTTCTCAGGCGGCCCAGGGAACACTGAAGCTTTCTTT
TRBD1	.	TRBV29-1	TRBJ2-3	CSVATGGLAGTDTQYF	TGCAGCGTTGCTACAGGGGGCCTGGCTGGCACAGATACGCAGTATTTT
.	.	TRBV19	TRBJ1-1	CASTDRNTEAFF	TGTGCCAGTACTGACAGGAACACTGAAGCTTTCTTT
.	.	TRBV28	TRBJ1-1	CASSSPGGGGTEAFF	TGTGCCAGCAGTTCTCCAGGCGGAGGGGGGACTGAAGCTTTCTTT
.	.	TRBV3-1/TRBV3-2	TRBJ1-6	CASSQAGPANSPLHF	TGTGCCAGCAGCCAAGCGGGCCCAGCAAATTCACCCCTCCACTTT
.	few	TRBV24-1	TRBJ2-2	CATSDSLGGTGELFF	TGTGCCACCAGTGATTCACTCGGGGGAACCGGGGAGCTGTTTTTT
.	.	TRBV5-8	TRBJ2-5	CASRLGWLAGINQETQYF	TGTGCCAGCCGATTGGGTTGGTTGGCGGGGATAAACCAAGAGACCCAGTACTTC
TRBD2	.	TRBV18	TRBJ2-7	CASSRGLAGVNEQYF	TGTGCCAGCTCACGCGGACTAGCGGGGGTCAACGAGCAGTACTTC
TRBD1	.	TRBV9	TRBJ1-3	CASSVDRGRSGNTIYF	TGTGCCAGCAGCGTCGACAGGGGCCGCTCTGGAAACACCATATATTTT
.	.	TRBV21-1	TRBJ2-7	CASSKGAFVDGPGGSYEQYF	TGTGCCAGCAGCAAAGGAGCCTTTGTAGACGGTCCAGGGGGCTCCTACGAGCAGTACTTC
TRBD2	.	TRBV2	TRBJ2-1	CASSEKLAGGREQFF	TGTGCCAGCAGTGAAAAACTAGCGGGGGGGCGTGAGCAGTTCTTC
.	.	TRBV5-4	TRBJ1-2	CASSLAVQGTFGYTF	TGTGCCAGCAGCTTGGCGGTCCAGGGTACGTTCGGCTACACCTTC
TRBD1	few	TRBV6-2/TRBV6-3	TRBJ2-7	CASSNQAGQGSYEQYF	TGTGCCAGCAGTAACCAGGCGGGACAGGGGTCCTACGAGCAGTACTTC
TRBD1	.	TRBV6-6	TRBJ2-3	CASSAGGPNTDTQYF	TGTGCCAGCAGTGCAGGGGGCCCGAACACAGATACGCAGTATTTT
.	.	TRBV9	TRBJ2-3	CASSVRPDWVTDTQYF	TGTGCCAGCAGCGTACGACCGGACTGGGTCACAGATACGCAGTATTTT
TRBD2	few	TRBV5-4	TRBJ2-2	CASRRTSGAGELFF	TGTGCCAGCAGGCGGACTAGCGGTGCCGGGGAGCTGTTTTTT
.	.	TRBV3-1/TRBV3-2	TRBJ1-6	CASRRQELNSPLHF	TGTGCCAGCAGACGACAGGAACTAAATTCACCCCTCCACTTT
.	.	TRBV7-9	TRBJ1-2	CASSPPRGGADYGYTF	TGTGCCAGCAGCCCACCCCGGGGGGGGGCCGACTATGGCTACACCTTC